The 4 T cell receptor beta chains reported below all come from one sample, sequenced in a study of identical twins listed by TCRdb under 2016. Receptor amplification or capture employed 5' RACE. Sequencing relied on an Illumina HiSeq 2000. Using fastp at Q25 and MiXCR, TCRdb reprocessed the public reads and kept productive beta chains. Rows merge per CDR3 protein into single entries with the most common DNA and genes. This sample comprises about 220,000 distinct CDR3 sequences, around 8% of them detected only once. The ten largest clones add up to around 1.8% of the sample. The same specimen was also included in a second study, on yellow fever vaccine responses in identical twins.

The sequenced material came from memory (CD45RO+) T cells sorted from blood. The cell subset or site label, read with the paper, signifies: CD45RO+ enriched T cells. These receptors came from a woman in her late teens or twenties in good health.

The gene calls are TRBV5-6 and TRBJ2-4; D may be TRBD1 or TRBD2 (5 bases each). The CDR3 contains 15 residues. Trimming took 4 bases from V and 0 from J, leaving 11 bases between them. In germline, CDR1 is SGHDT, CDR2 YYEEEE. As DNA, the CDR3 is TGTGCCAGCAGCCGAACAGGACTAGCCAAAAACATTCAGTACTTC. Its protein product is CASSRTGLAKNIQYF.

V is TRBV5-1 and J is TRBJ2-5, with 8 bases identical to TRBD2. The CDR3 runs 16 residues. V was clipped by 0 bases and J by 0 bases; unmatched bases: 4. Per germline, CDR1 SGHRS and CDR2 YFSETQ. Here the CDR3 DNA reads TGCGCCAGCAGCTTGGCCTGGCGGGGGGACCAAGAGACCCAGTACTTC. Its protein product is CASSLAWRGDQETQYF.

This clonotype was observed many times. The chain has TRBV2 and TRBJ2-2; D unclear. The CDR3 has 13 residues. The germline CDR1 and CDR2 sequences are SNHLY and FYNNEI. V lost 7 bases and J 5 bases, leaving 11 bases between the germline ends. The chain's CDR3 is CASTAARTGELFF. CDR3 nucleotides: TGTGCCAGCACGGCAGCTAGGACCGGGGAGCTGTTTTTT.

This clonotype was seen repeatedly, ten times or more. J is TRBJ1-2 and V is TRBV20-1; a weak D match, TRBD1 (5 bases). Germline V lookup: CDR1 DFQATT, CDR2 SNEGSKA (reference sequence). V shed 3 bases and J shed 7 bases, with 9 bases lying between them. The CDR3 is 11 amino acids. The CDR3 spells CSASPRAGYTF. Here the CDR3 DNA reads TGCAGTGCTAGTCCCAGGGCTGGCTACACCTTC.